The entry below gives a single T cell receptor beta chain sequence along with its context. The data derive from a study of shared clonotypes between healthy human individuals. TCRdb's copy holds only in-frame clones and misses some; the assay was immunoSEQ multiplex PCR. The sample holds about 2.3 million clones, approximately 93% seen once. Germline V gene sequence: CDR1 MNHEY, CDR2 SMNVEV (reference sequence). The CDR3 runs 15 residues. V was cut by 6 bases and J by 5 bases, with 18 bases left in between. The clonotype comes from a young man in good health. Some clones in this sample may be carry-over from other donors' samples. The chain combines TRBV27 with TRBJ2-3; D remains ambiguous. Sequenced sample: naive CD4+ T cells from PBMCs. Subset denoted: CD45RA+ positively selected. The CDR3 DNA sequence: TGTGCCAGCAGCCGGGCAACGAGTGGGCTAGATACGCAGTATTTT. Translation: CASSRATSGLDTQYF.